The text below deals with one TCR beta chain. Individuals drawn from 24 US areas were about 18 to 100 years old. As handled by the study authors: Amplification of reference gene primers was used by the study to estimate nucleated cell counts. Profiled with immunoSEQ multiplex PCR; TCRdb holds only in-frame clones, not every one. V and J calls and clone size follow that table, whereas D and trimming were derived from the DNA. The profile shows a few hundred thousand clones, 85% to 90% of them singletons. The germline V gene encodes CDR1 SGHTA and CDR2 FQGNSA. The CDR3 is 14 amino acids. The ends were cut back, 5 bases at V and 4 bases at J, with 14 bases in the middle. The record originates from a study of blood T cell repertoires in COVID-19. As for the study in general: COVID-19 samples from acute and convalescent phases originated in the United States, Italy and Spain.

This TCR derives from a man younger than 35 who had recovered from COVID-19. The sample consisted of PBMCs or T cells enriched from blood (not recorded which). The chain employs TRBV7-2 and TRBJ1-2; no clear D. The chain's CDR3 is CASSHPRAGYGYTF. The CDR3 DNA is TGTGCCAGCAGCCATCCACGAGCGGGCTATGGCTACACCTTC.